A single sample is the source of the 20 T cell receptor beta chains below, sequenced in a study of identical twins. TCRdb reprocessed the 5' RACE reads via MiXCR and lists one record per CDR3 protein. The table lists about 690,000 distinct CDR3 sequences, approximately 22% of them singletons. The same data also contributed to another study, on T cells expressing NK-cell markers.

The sequencing input was PBMCs. All receptors come from a woman between 18 and 30 years old in good health.

This clonotype showed up just a few times. The V call is TRBV20-1, the J call TRBJ2-7; a weak D match, TRBD2 (5 bases). Trimming stripped 0 bases from V and 7 bases from J, with 19 bases between. Germline CDR1 reads DFQATT; CDR2 reads SNEGSKA (reference sequence). The CDR3 loop spans 15 amino acids. The CDR3 DNA reads as TGCAGTGCTAGAGATGCGGGCCACCCACGTGGAGAGCAGTACTTC. Its protein product is CSARDAGHPRGEQYF.

This clonotype came up a few times. The chain links TRBV20-1 to TRBJ1-5; D is possibly TRBD1 (6 bases). The CDR3 loop spans 13 amino acids. Germline V lookup: CDR1 DFQATT, CDR2 SNEGSKA (reference sequence). The CDR3 DNA follows: TGCAGCCTAATTAGGGGGGACAATCAGCCCCAGCATTTT. Its translation is CSLIRGDNQPQHF.

V gene TRBV12-3 or TRBV12-4 combines with J gene TRBJ2-3; no clear D. The V gene lost 3 bases and the J gene lost 3 bases, with 10 bases spanning the gap. The CDR3 loop spans 14 amino acids. This chain's CDR3 is CASSFGSTTDTQYF. Written as DNA, the CDR3 is TGTGCCAGCAGTTTCGGGTCCACGACAGATACGCAGTATTTT.

This clonotype turned up a few times. The V call is TRBV20-1, the J call TRBJ2-1, with D perhaps TRBD2 (5 bases). Trimming pared 4 bases from V and 7 bases from J, leaving 14 bases between. The CDR3 contains 13 residues. Germline V lookup: CDR1 DFQATT, CDR2 SNEGSKA (reference sequence). CDR3 sequence: CSATGLAGNEQFF. CDR3 DNA: TGCAGTGCTACCGGGCTAGCCGGGAATGAGCAGTTCTTC.

This clonotype has just a few counts. The V gene is TRBV18, the J gene TRBJ2-7, with 7 bases identical to TRBD2. The CDR3 sequence is 16 residues long. V gave up 3 bases and J gave up 4 bases; unmatched junction bases: 12. The germline gives CDR1 KGHSH, CDR2 LQKENI. The CDR3 protein is CASSPKTHGTTYEQYF. Here the CDR3 DNA reads TGTGCCAGCTCACCTAAAACACACGGGACTACTTACGAGCAGTACTTC.

The V gene is TRBV12-3 or TRBV12-4, the J gene TRBJ2-3, with 10 nucleotides matching TRBD2. Trimming cost V 6 bases and J 0 bases; bases outside gene matches: 3. This CDR3 has 15 amino acids. For the CDR3, the DNA is TGTGCCAGCAGGTTGACTAGCGGGAGCACAGATACGCAGTATTTT. Its translation: CASRLTSGSTDTQYF.

This clonotype was picked up one time. CDR3 sequence (DNA): TGTGCCACCAGTGTCCCGGACATTTCTGGAAACACCATATATTTT. Its translation is CATSVPDISGNTIYF. The chain joins TRBV24-1 to TRBJ1-3; possible D gene TRBD1, 5 bases. There are 15 residues in the CDR3. Trimming stripped 5 bases from V and 1 base from J, with 11 bases between. Per the germline V gene, CDR1 is KGHDR and CDR2 is SFDVKD.

The chain employs TRBV11-3 and TRBJ2-7; 7 positions match TRBD2. Per the germline V gene, CDR1 is SGHNT and CDR2 is YENEEA. After removal of 5 bases from V and 1 base from J, the junction contained 8 bases not matched to a gene. The CDR3 consists of 15 residues. As DNA, the CDR3 is TGTGCCAGCAGCCAGTCGGGGGGTCCGTCCTACGAGCAGTACTTC. It is translated as CASSQSGGPSYEQYF.

The V and J genes are TRBV7-8 and TRBJ1-4, with 8 positions matching TRBD1. J gave up 8 bases and V 6 bases, and 8 bases lay outside the gene matches. The germline gives CDR1 SGHVS, CDR2 FQNEAQ. CDR3 length: 14 residues. The CDR3 coding sequence is TGTGCCAGCAGGTTCGGGACAGGCGAAGAAAAACTGTTTTTT. It translates to CASRFGTGEEKLFF.

This clonotype was seen many times. This sequence joins TRBV9 and TRBJ2-1; D unclear. Germline CDR1 SGDLS, CDR2 YYNGEE. The CDR3 totals 12 residues. With 0 bases removed from V and 5 bases from J, the gap between germline ends came to 3 bases. CDR3 nucleotide sequence: TGTGCCAGCAGCGTAGGGGACAATGAGCAGTTCTTC. Protein: CASSVGDNEQFF. Combining the CDR3 with reference TRBV9 and TRBJ2-1 gives the whole variable domain DSGVTQTPKHLITATGQRVTLRCSPRSGDLSVYWYQQSLDQGLQFLIQYYNGEERAKGNILERFSAQQFPDLHSELNLSSLELGDSALYFCASSVGDNEQFFGPGTRLTVL.

The table lists this clonotype with a few counts. The rearrangement links TRBV27 to TRBJ2-7, with D maybe TRBD1 (6 bases). Trimming cost V 6 bases and J 5 bases, with 17 bases left between them. Germline V lookup: CDR1 MNHEY, CDR2 SMNVEV (reference sequence). This CDR3 region has 14 residues. The CDR3 region is CASSYKGQVHEQYF. CDR3 nucleotide sequence: TGTGCCAGCAGCTATAAGGGACAAGTCCACGAGCAGTACTTC.

This clonotype showed up just a few times. V gene TRBV5-5 combines with J gene TRBJ2-5; 9 bases align to TRBD1. In germline, CDR1 is SGHKS, CDR2 YYEKEE (reference sequence). The V segment lost 3 bases and the J segment 5 bases; nucleotides outside the gene matches: 11. CDR3 length equals 16 residues. CDR3 protein: CASSSSGQGKVETQYF. In nucleotides, the CDR3 is TGTGCCAGCAGCTCGAGCGGACAGGGGAAGGTGGAGACCCAGTACTTC.

This clonotype was seen a handful of times. The DNA is left out, because the CDR3 cannot be placed on it with certainty; the CDR3 is given as TCRdb lists it. This chain uses TRBV5-1 with TRBJ2-1; the table's D gene call, TRBD2, was not cross checked with the DNA. Germline V gene sequence: CDR1 SGHRS, CDR2 YFSETQ. The CDR3 extends over 14 residues, inclusive of both ends. This chain's CDR3 is CASTSGGLNNEQFF.

This clonotype appeared a few times. V usage is TRBV10-3 and J usage is TRBJ2-7, with TRBD1 matching 8 bases. CDR1 and CDR2 from the germline V gene are ENHRY and SYGVKD. The trim removed 9 bases at V and 1 base at J, leaving 8 bases unmatched. The length of the CDR3 is 14 residues. CDR3 in amino acids: CAIRGDRTSYEQYF. CDR3 nucleotides: TGTGCCATACGAGGGGACAGGACTTCCTACGAGCAGTACTTC.

The V call is TRBV5-1, the J call TRBJ2-7; no reliable D call. Between the trimmed V and J ends, which lost 5 bases and 7 bases, there was a span of 10 bases. Germline CDR1 reads SGHRS; CDR2 reads YFSETQ. There are 11 residues in the CDR3. CDR3 sequence reads: CASRSHEEQYF. Written as DNA, the CDR3 is TGCGCCAGCAGGTCCCACGAGGAGCAGTACTTC.

This clonotype was observed a few times. The chain is built from TRBV20-1 and TRBJ2-5, with 7 bases aligning to TRBD2. CDR3 size: 14 residues. Germline CDR1 DFQATT, CDR2 SNEGSKA (reference sequence). The V and J ends lost 3 bases and 2 bases, in that order; junction bases with no gene match: 6. The CDR3, as DNA: TGCAGTGCTAGTCATCTAGCGGTGCAAGAGACCCAGTACTTC. Its translation is CSASHLAVQETQYF.

The J gene is TRBJ1-1, the V gene TRBV5-1; no clear D. The germline gives CDR1 SGHRS, CDR2 YFSETQ. The CDR3 loop spans 13 amino acids. Trimming shortened V by 0 bases and J by 11 bases, and 14 bases separated the two germline ends. CDR3 DNA sequence: TGCGCCAGCAGCTTGGCCGAGGGCTATCGGGCTTTCTTT. This gives the protein CASSLAEGYRAFF. The variable domain in full, with the rest retrieved from reference TRBV5-1 and TRBJ1-1, is KAGVTQTPRYLIKTRGQQVTLSCSPISGHRSVSWYQQTPGQGLQFLFEYFSETQRNKGNFPGRFSGRQFSNSRSEMNVSTLELGDSALYLCASSLAEGYRAFFGQGTRLTVV.

The CDR3 coding sequence is TGTGCCAGCAGCTTTCCAGGGGTGAACACTGAAGCTTTCTTT. Amino acid sequence: CASSFPGVNTEAFF. V usage is TRBV5-5 and J usage is TRBJ1-1, with D perhaps matching TRBD1 (6 bases). This CDR3 region has 14 residues. CDR1 and CDR2 from the germline V gene are SGHKS and YYEKEE (reference sequence). Trimming took off 2 bases at V and 0 bases at J, with 8 bases between the two ends. Based on the CDR3 plus reference TRBV5-5 and TRBJ1-1, the full variable domain is DAGVTQSPTHLIKTRGQQVTLRCSPISGHKSVSWYQQVLGQGPQFIFQYYEKEERGRGNFPDRFSARQFPNYSSELNVNALLLGDSALYLCASSFPGVNTEAFFGQGTRLTVV.

V and J are TRBV5-1 and TRBJ2-2, with TRBD1 identical over 8 bases. The V gene's germline CDR1 is SGHRS and CDR2 YFSETQ. Trimming took 4 bases from V and 4 from J; bases not matched to a gene: 9. The CDR3 covers 16 residues. The CDR3: CASSRTGMSSTGELFF. The CDR3 DNA sequence: TGCGCCAGCAGCCGGACAGGGATGTCGAGCACCGGGGAGCTGTTTTTT.

This clonotype came up a few times. The V call is TRBV29-1, the J call TRBJ2-6; possibly TRBD2 for D (5 bases). The CDR3 length is 16 residues. Germline CDR1 reads SQVTM; CDR2 reads ANQGSEA. The V end lost 6 bases, the J end lost 0 bases, and 15 bases lay between the germline ends. CDR3 coding DNA: TGCAGCGTGATGCGGGTCGATTCCTCTGGGGCCAACGTCCTGACTTTC. This sequence encodes CSVMRVDSSGANVLTF.